Listed below are T cell receptor beta chains from one sample, sequenced in a study of cytomegalovirus exposure and HLA in healthy donors. Sequencing used immunoSEQ multiplex PCR; TCRdb keeps in-frame clones, though not all of them. The table lists fewer than 70,000 clones, roughly four fifths of them singletons, with 11% in the top ten. The specimen sequenced was PBMCs. All receptors come from a woman in her fifties or sixties in good health and CMV-seropositive. Each CDR3 is given with its conserved first and last residue. Fields, in order: D gene, clone size, V gene, J gene, CDR3 DNA, CDR3 protein. D genes are given only for firm matches. Where a row states a size, it is once, few, many or the class of an expanded clone; other rows omit it.

TRBD2,-,TRBV29-1,TRBJ2-1,TGCAGCGTTGCCCGACTAGCAGATTACAATGAGCAGTTCTTC,CSVARLADYNEQFF
-,-,TRBV7-8,TRBJ1-5,TGTGCCAGCAGCGGAGGGTGGGTTGGGGGCAATCAGCCCCAGCATTTT,CASSGGWVGGNQPQHF
-,-,TRBV6-1,TRBJ1-2,TGTGCCAGCAGTGGATACAGGCGTAGGGGTGATGGCTACACCTTC,CASSGYRRRGDGYTF
-,-,TRBV29-1,TRBJ2-7,TGCAGCGTTGGGGCCTACTACGAGCAGTACTTC,CSVGAYYEQYF
-,-,TRBV6-5,TRBJ2-3,TGTGCCAGCCCCCACGGGGGGCCGGAGGATACGCAGTATTTT,CASPHGGPEDTQYF
TRBD1,-,TRBV11-3,TRBJ1-3,TGTGCCAGCAGCTTAGTCTGGGACAGCTCTGGAAACACCATATATTTT,CASSLVWDSSGNTIYF
TRBD2,once,TRBV5-1,TRBJ2-3,TGCGCCAGCAGCTCTGCTAGCGGGGGGGGCACAGATACGCAGTATTTT,CASSSASGGGTDTQYF
TRBD1,-,TRBV5-1,TRBJ2-1,TGCGCCAGCAGCTTGGGGGGACAGGGAAATGAGCAGTTCTTC,CASSLGGQGNEQFF
TRBD2,-,TRBV4-1,TRBJ2-7,TGCGCCAGCAGCCAATCTAGCGGGGGGTACTCCTACGAGCAGTACTTC,CASSQSSGGYSYEQYF
-,-,TRBV6-4,TRBJ2-2,TGTGCCAGCAGTGCCCAAAGCGGTACCGGGGAGCTGTTTTTT,CASSAQSGTGELFF
TRBD2,-,TRBV5-1,TRBJ2-5,TGCGCCAGCAGCTTAGCGGCGGGGGGACACCAAGAGACCCAGTACTTC,CASSLAAGGHQETQYF
TRBD2,few,TRBV10-3,TRBJ2-6,TGTGCCACCCAACTAGCGGGGGCCTACTCTGGGGCCAACGTCCTGACTTTC,CATQLAGAYSGANVLTF
-,-,TRBV7-9,TRBJ2-1,TGTGCCAGCAGCCATGAGGGGACTCGAGCCTACAATGAGCAGTTCTTC,CASSHEGTRAYNEQFF
TRBD2,-,TRBV30,TRBJ2-5,TGTGCCTGGTCGGCCGGGTCTAGCGGGCGGAAGACCCAGTACTTC,CAWSAGSSGRKTQYF
TRBD1,-,TRBV27,TRBJ2-1,TGTGCCAGCAAAGAACAGGGGTTCCATGAGCAGTTCTTC,CASKEQGFHEQFF
TRBD1,-,TRBV19,TRBJ1-6,TGTGCCAGTAGTGTACAGGGGGCCCTTGATTCACCCCTCCACTTT,CASSVQGALDSPLHF
TRBD1,few,TRBV18,TRBJ1-3,TGTGCCAGCTCACCACTGGTACGGGACAGGGGCTCTGGAAACACCATATATTTT,CASSPLVRDRGSGNTIYF
-,-,TRBV2,TRBJ1-5,TGTGCCAGCAGTCTTACAGACGGGGTCAATCAGCCCCAGCATTTT,CASSLTDGVNQPQHF
TRBD2,few,TRBV5-1,TRBJ2-7,TGCGCCAGCAGTAGCGGGAGTTACGAGCAGTACTTC,CASSSGSYEQYF
TRBD2,-,TRBV19,TRBJ2-3,TGTGCCAGCTCTGGCGGGGGTCTGCTCAGCACAGATACGCAGTATTTT,CASSGGGLLSTDTQYF
TRBD1,-,TRBV18,TRBJ2-1,TGTGCCAGCTCCCCGGGACAGGGGTATGAGCAGTTCTTC,CASSPGQGYEQFF
-,-,TRBV30,TRBJ2-3,TGTGCCTGGAGCGGGGGCACAGATACGCAGTATTTT,CAWSGGTDTQYF
-,-,TRBV2,TRBJ1-2,TGTGCCAGCATCTACCGGACAGACTATGGCTACACCTTC,CASIYRTDYGYTF
TRBD1,-,TRBV5-1,TRBJ1-1,TGCGCCAGCAGCGGGACAGGGGCGAACACTGAAGCTTTCTTT,CASSGTGANTEAFF
-,-,TRBV7-2,TRBJ1-1,TGTGCCAGCAGCTCTCGACAGAGATTCACTGAAGCTTTCTTT,CASSSRQRFTEAFF
-,-,TRBV7-9,TRBJ1-1,TGTGCCAGCAGCTTGACAGCAATGAACACTGAAGCTTTCTTT,CASSLTAMNTEAFF
TRBD2,-,TRBV7-9,TRBJ2-2,TGTGCCAGCAGCTTTTTAGCGGGAGGTACCGGGGAGCTGTTTTTT,CASSFLAGGTGELFF
TRBD1,-,TRBV5-8,TRBJ1-6,TGTGCCAGCAGCTTTCAGGGGGTACGATCAATGGGGAATTCACCCCTCCACTTT,CASSFQGVRSMGNSPLHF
TRBD1,-,TRBV10-2,TRBJ1-1,TGCGCCAGCACTTTATCCAGGGGGCAGACTGAAGCTTTCTTT,CASTLSRGQTEAFF
-,-,TRBV29-1,TRBJ2-3,TGCAGTGCCCGCGGTCGATCGTCCGGCCCAGATACGCAGTATTTT,CSARGRSSGPDTQYF
TRBD1,-,TRBV5-1,TRBJ1-2,TGCGCCAGCAGCTTGCAACAGGGGCTCGATGGCTACACCTTC,CASSLQQGLDGYTF
TRBD2,-,TRBV6-5,TRBJ2-7,TGTGCCAGCAGGCCCGGGACTACCCCGTCCTACGAGCAGTACTTC,CASRPGTTPSYEQYF
TRBD1,once,TRBV19,TRBJ1-5,TGTGCCAGTAGTATCCTCCGACAGGGCGGTTTTCAGCCCCAGCATTTT,CASSILRQGGFQPQHF
-,-,TRBV11-2,TRBJ1-2,TGTGCCAGCAGCTTAGGGTCGGGGTTGGGCTACACCTTC,CASSLGSGLGYTF
-,-,TRBV5-1,TRBJ1-5,TGCGCCAGCAGGGATACAGGATCCAGCAATCAGCCCCAGCATTTT,CASRDTGSSNQPQHF
TRBD2,-,TRBV6-7,TRBJ2-1,TGTGCCAGCAGTTACCGAGGGACTAGCGGGAGGGTCGGGGTCTTC,CASSYRGTSGRVGVF
-,once,TRBV6-5,TRBJ1-6,TGTGCCTCCAGGAGGGCGGGGGAACCCCTCCACTTT,CASRRAGEPLHF
TRBD2,-,TRBV4-2,TRBJ2-7,TGTGCCAGCAGCCAAGCTAGCGGGGATCTCTACGAGCAGTACTTC,CASSQASGDLYEQYF
TRBD2,-,TRBV7-7,TRBJ2-1,TGTGCTAGCAGCCTTACTAGCGGGGGGGCCAATGAGCAGTTCTTC,CASSLTSGGANEQFF
-,-,TRBV11-3,TRBJ2-7,TGTGCCAGCAGCTTAGATGGGGGACAAGCCTACGAGCAGTACTTC,CASSLDGGQAYEQYF
-,-,TRBV6-6,TRBJ1-2,TGTGCCAGCAGGGACGGGGGGATTGGCTACACCTTC,CASRDGGIGYTF
TRBD1,many,TRBV7-8,TRBJ2-7,TGTGCCAGCAGCCCCTGGGACAGCTTAAACTACGAGCAGTACTTC,CASSPWDSLNYEQYF
TRBD1,-,TRBV29-1,TRBJ1-1,TGCAGCGCCTTAATACAGGGGACTGAAGCTTTCTTT,CSALIQGTEAFF
-,-,TRBV5-1,TRBJ2-7,TGCGCCAGCCAGTCGGGGGTCCACGAGCAGTACTTC,CASQSGVHEQYF
-,-,TRBV7-9,TRBJ1-1,TGTGCCAGCAGCTCAAGACAGACCACCTTAAACACTGAAGCTTTCTTT,CASSSRQTTLNTEAFF
-,-,TRBV6-5,TRBJ2-3,TGTGCCAGCAGTTACAGGGGAAGCACAGATACGCAGTATTTT,CASSYRGSTDTQYF